The 17 T cell receptor beta chains listed next were all sequenced from one sample in a study of T cells in localized non-small cell lung cancer. Produced via immunoSEQ multiplex PCR; TCRdb's table is partial and in-frame only. The repertoire includes about 33,000 clones, around 90% of them detected once, and about 3.8% sits in the top ten. This material consisted of peripheral blood, taken before any cancer treatment. These receptor sequences come from a man between 35 and 75 years old with stage I lung adenocarcinoma.

The rearrangement links TRBV10-3 to TRBJ1-1, with no clear D. The CDR3 length is 14 residues. Trimming took off 0 bases at V and 2 bases at J, with 7 bases between the two ends. Germline V lookup: CDR1 ENHRY, CDR2 SYGVKD. In nucleotides, the CDR3 is TGTGCCATCAGTGAGTCGGAGGTTAACACTGAAGCTTTCTTT. The encoded protein is CAISESEVNTEAFF.

The chain recombines TRBV11-2 with TRBJ2-2, with TRBD1 matching over 7 bases. The junction had 7 bases not matched to a gene; V was cut back by 1 base and J by 5 bases. Germline loops: CDR1 SGHAT, CDR2 FQNNGV. The CDR3 covers 16 residues. CDR3 coding DNA: TGTGCCAGCAGCTTAGGACAGGGTACTAAGACCGGGGAGCTGTTTTTT. It encodes CASSLGQGTKTGELFF.

The chain combines TRBV5-5 with TRBJ1-6; D perhaps matches TRBD1 (5 bases). The CDR3 consists of 16 residues. V shed 5 bases and J shed 0 bases, with 12 bases lying between them. CDR1 and CDR2 from the germline V gene are SGHKS and YYEKEE (reference sequence). The CDR3 DNA sequence: TGTGCCAGCAGAACAGGTTTTTCCTCCTATAATTCACCCCTCCACTTT. This gives the protein CASRTGFSSYNSPLHF. Combining the CDR3 with reference TRBV5-5 and TRBJ1-6 gives the whole variable domain DAGVTQSPTHLIKTRGQQVTLRCSPISGHKSVSWYQQVLGQGPQFIFQYYEKEERGRGNFPDRFSARQFPNYSSELNVNALLLGDSALYLCASRTGFSSYNSPLHFGNGTRLTVT.

The chain uses TRBV10-2 and TRBJ1-1; 9 bases line up with TRBD1. Germline CDR1 reads WSHSY; CDR2 reads SAAADI. The CDR3 extends over 12 amino acids. V lost 5 bases, J lost 7 bases, and 2 bases stayed unmatched. The CDR3 sequence is CASSQDRGEAFF. The CDR3 DNA follows: TGCGCCAGCAGTCAGGACAGGGGTGAAGCTTTCTTT.

This chain joins TRBV18 and TRBJ1-6; D gene uncertain. The CDR3 extends over 13 amino acids. V was pared by 6 bases and J by 14 bases, with 17 bases between. Germline CDR1 KGHSH, CDR2 LQKENI. The CDR3 nucleotides are TGTGCCAGCTCCCGGGAAAGGGAAAGGGCCCTCCACTTT. Amino acids: CASSRERERALHF. The full variable domain, rest sourced from reference TRBV18 and TRBJ1-6, is NAGVMQNPRHLVRRRGQEARLRCSPMKGHSHVYWYRQLPEEGLKFMVYLQKENIIDESGMPKERFSAEFPKEGPSILRIQQVVRGDSAAYFCASSRERERALHFGNGTRLTVT.

V and J are TRBV9 and TRBJ2-1; the D gene is possibly TRBD2 (6 bases). This CDR3 region has 19 residues. Germline CDR1 and CDR2: SGDLS and YYNGEE. V was pared by 0 bases and J by 2 bases, with 21 bases between. The CDR3 nucleotides read TGTGCCAGCAGCGTAGAAGGTTCGGGGAGGATACCGGCCTACAATGAGCAGTTCTTC. Protein: CASSVEGSGRIPAYNEQFF.

CDR3 loop: CASSLARDTQYF. As DNA, the CDR3 is TGCGCCAGCAGCTTGGCCCGGGATACGCAGTATTTT. V is TRBV5-1 and J is TRBJ2-3; D is undetermined. Trimming removed 0 bases from V and 6 bases from J, with 5 bases in between. Germline V lookup: CDR1 SGHRS, CDR2 YFSETQ. The length of the CDR3 is 12 residues.

The chain has TRBV5-6 and TRBJ2-7; the match to TRBD1 covers 7 bases. This CDR3 contains 13 residues. The germline V gene has CDR1 SGHDT and CDR2 YYEEEE. The ends lost 3 bases at V and 5 bases at J; junction bases unmatched: 5. This CDR3 is CASSYGTVHEQYF. CDR3 bases: TGTGCCAGCAGCTACGGGACAGTACACGAGCAGTACTTC.

The chain carries TRBV6-5 and TRBJ2-1; D is undetermined. Germline values: CDR1 MNHEY, CDR2 SVGAGI. V shed 6 bases and J shed 3 bases, with 9 bases lying between them. This CDR3 region has 13 residues. The CDR3 is CASRPDIYNEQFF. CDR3 sequence (DNA): TGTGCCAGCAGACCCGACATCTACAATGAGCAGTTCTTC.

The rearrangement uses TRBV4-1 and TRBJ2-6; D is unclear. CDR1 MGHRA and CDR2 YSYEKL come from the germline V gene. V was cut by 0 bases and J by 1 base, with 4 bases left in between. CDR3 size: 15 residues. The CDR3 region is CASSQELSGANVLTF. The CDR3 DNA reads TGCGCCAGCAGCCAAGAGCTGTCTGGGGCCAACGTCCTGACTTTC.

The rearrangement links TRBV6-1 to TRBJ1-5; D is perhaps TRBD1 (6 bases). The CDR3 is 15 amino acids. V shed 4 bases and J shed 1 base, with 11 bases lying between them. CDR1 and CDR2 from the germline V gene are MNHNS and SASEGT. DNA of the CDR3: TGTGCCAGCAGTGTAGCGGACAGCAGCAATCAGCCCCAGCATTTT. Its protein is CASSVADSSNQPQHF.

As concerns this clone: This sample includes further DNA sequences coding for the same CDR3. This chain connects TRBV6-1 to TRBJ1-1, with unresolved D. The V end was cut by 2 bases, the J end by 2 bases, with 9 bases between. Germline loops: CDR1 MNHNS, CDR2 SASEGT. This CDR3 region has 14 residues. The CDR3 here is CASSERSRNTEAFF. DNA for the CDR3: TGTGCCAGCAGTGAACGGAGCCGAAACACTGAAGCTTTCTTT.

This chain connects TRBV9 to TRBJ1-2, with D unresolved. Trimming removed 1 base from V and 4 bases from J, with 14 bases in between. The CDR3 runs 15 residues. In germline, CDR1 is SGDLS, CDR2 YYNGEE. The CDR3 bases are TGTGCCAGCAGCGTACTCGAGGTCAATTCCTATGGCTACACCTTC. It encodes CASSVLEVNSYGYTF.

This clone was observed once. This sequence joins TRBV5-1 and TRBJ2-2, with a weak D call TRBD1 (5 bases). This CDR3 region has 15 residues. V gave up 0 bases and J gave up 0 bases, with 6 bases separating them. From germline, CDR1 is SGHRS and CDR2 YFSETQ. CDR3 bases: TGCGCCAGCAGCTTGGGACAGACGAACACCGGGGAGCTGTTTTTT. It translates to CASSLGQTNTGELFF.

This clone was observed once. The V and J genes are TRBV9 and TRBJ2-1, with a weak D call TRBD2 (6 bases). The V end lost 6 bases, the J end lost 2 bases, and 9 bases lay between the germline ends. The CDR3 length is 13 residues. Germline loops: CDR1 SGDLS, CDR2 YYNGEE. DNA of the CDR3: TGTGCCAGCAATGCGGGAACCTACAATGAGCAGTTCTTC. Translated: CASNAGTYNEQFF.

The chain uses TRBV4-1 and TRBJ2-7, with a weak D call TRBD1 (5 bases). CDR1 and CDR2 (germline): MGHRA, YSYEKL. V lost 0 bases and J 6 bases, leaving 15 bases between the germline ends. CDR3 length: 15 residues. CDR3 sequence reads: CASSQDPGLPSEQYF. DNA for the CDR3: TGCGCCAGCAGCCAAGATCCAGGGCTCCCATCCGAGCAGTACTTC.

The chain couples TRBV2 to TRBJ1-1; 9 bases line up with TRBD1. Trimming took 8 bases from V and 1 from J; bases not matched to a gene: 8. The CDR3 covers 15 residues. The germline V gene has CDR1 SNHLY and CDR2 FYNNEI. The CDR3 here is CASPGQGRQNTEAFF. Here the CDR3 DNA reads TGTGCCAGCCCGGGACAGGGACGTCAGAACACTGAAGCTTTCTTT.